This T cell receptor beta chain was recorded in a study of T cells in Graves' hyperthyroidism and ophthalmopathy. There are many counts of this clonotype. Regions amplified from RNA transcripts were the TCR beta CDR3 regions. During a first-round RT-PCR of the TCR CDR3, the HTBI primer set was used. MiXCR, run by TCRdb on the multiplex PCR reads, gives a single entry per CDR3 protein. The sample yields hundreds of thousands of distinct CDR3 sequences, 14% seen once. The germline V gene encodes CDR1 SNHLY and CDR2 FYNNEI. CDR3 size: 14 residues. Trimming took off 8 bases at V and 5 bases at J, with 15 bases between the two ends.

J is TRBJ1-4 and V is TRBV2, with D possibly being TRBD1 (6 bases). Sequenced material: blood. This receptor was obtained from a woman younger than 35 with Graves' hyperthyroidism. The CDR3 is CASGGGQSNEKLFF. DNA of the CDR3: TGTGCCAGCGGCGGTGGACAGAGCAATGAAAAACTGTTTTTT. Variable domain in full (rest from reference TRBV2 and TRBJ1-4): EPEVTQTPSHQVTQMGQEVILRCVPISNHLYFYWYRQILGQKVEFLVSFYNNEISEKSEIFDDQFSVERPDGSNFTLKIRSTKLEDSAMYFCASGGGQSNEKLFFGSGTQLSVL.